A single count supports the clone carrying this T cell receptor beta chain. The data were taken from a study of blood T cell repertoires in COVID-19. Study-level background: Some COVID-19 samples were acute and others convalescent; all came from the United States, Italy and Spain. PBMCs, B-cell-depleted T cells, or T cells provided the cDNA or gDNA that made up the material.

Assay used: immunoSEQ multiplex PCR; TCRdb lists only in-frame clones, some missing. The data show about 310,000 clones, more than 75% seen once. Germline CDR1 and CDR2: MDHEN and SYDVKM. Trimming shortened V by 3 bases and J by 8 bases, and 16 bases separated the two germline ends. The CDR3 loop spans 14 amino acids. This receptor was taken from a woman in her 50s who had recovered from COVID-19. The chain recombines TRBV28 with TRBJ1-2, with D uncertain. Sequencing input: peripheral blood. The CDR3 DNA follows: TGTGCCAGCAGTTTTTACGCGGTTGGTAAGGGCTACACCTTC. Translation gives CASSFYAVGKGYTF.